Below, one T cell receptor beta chain is given with its context. This sample is part of a study of CD8 T cells in Susac syndrome. A quantity of about 0.45 to 1 ug RNA underwent reverse transcription using random hexamers. Each CDR3 protein is one row after TCRdb ran MiXCR on the immunoSEQ multiplex PCR reads. Of fewer than 350,000 distinct CDR3 sequences listed, approximately 91% are singletons. The germline gives CDR1 LNHDA, CDR2 SQIVND (reference sequence). The CDR3 length is 17 residues. Deletions cut 1 base from V and 2 bases from J, with 14 bases between. Negative magnetic isolation gave CD8+ and CD4+ cells; FACS enriched CD8+ TEMRA.

Material: CD8+ T cells from PBMCs. The J gene is TRBJ2-2, the V gene TRBV19; tentative D call: TRBD2 (5 bases). The source is a human donor with multiple sclerosis. CDR3 loop: CASSIGSWRHNTGELFF. The CDR3 coding sequence is TGTGCCAGTAGTATAGGGTCTTGGAGGCACAACACCGGGGAGCTGTTTTTT.